These 6 T cell receptor beta chains share one sample of origin, sequenced in a study of identical twins. TCRdb passed the 5' RACE reads through MiXCR, listing each CDR3 protein once. Among 250,000 to 300,000 distinct CDR3 sequences listed, 8% to 9.5% were seen once. Another study also made use of these data, one on yellow fever vaccine responses in identical twins.

Source material: CD8+ T cells sorted from blood. All receptors come from a woman in her late teens or twenties in good health.

This clonotype has a handful of counts. The V call is TRBV27, the J call TRBJ2-1; D remains ambiguous. With 4 bases removed from V and 2 bases from J, the gap between germline ends came to 18 bases. Germline CDR1 is MNHEY and CDR2 is SMNVEV (reference sequence). The CDR3 loop spans 17 amino acids. The DNA of the CDR3 is TGTGCCAGCAGTTCCCTCAATCTAGTACAAACCTACAATGAGCAGTTCTTC. Its translation is CASSSLNLVQTYNEQFF.

This clonotype was found many times. This chain joins TRBV12-3 or TRBV12-4 and TRBJ2-1; TRBD2 matches 10 bases. Trimming took 3 bases from V and 1 from J; bases not matched to a gene: 3. This CDR3 contains 16 residues. The CDR3 region is CASSLASGGSYNEQFF. The DNA for the CDR3 is TGTGCCAGCAGTTTGGCTAGCGGGGGTTCCTACAATGAGCAGTTCTTC.

This rearrangement joins TRBV3-1 to TRBJ2-7; TRBD2 matches at 10 bases. CDR3 size: 16 residues. In germline, CDR1 is LGHDT, CDR2 YNNKEL (reference sequence). V lost 2 bases and J lost 7; bases outside the gene matches: 11. The chain's CDR3 is CASSQIIAGGTWEQYF. In DNA form, the CDR3 reads TGTGCCAGCAGCCAAATCATAGCGGGGGGAACTTGGGAGCAGTACTTC.

This clonotype showed up just a few times. V is TRBV20-1 and J is TRBJ2-1; TRBD2 agrees at 11 bases. V lost 4 bases and J lost 7; bases outside the gene matches: 9. The germline V gene has CDR1 DFQATT and CDR2 SNEGSKA (reference sequence). The CDR3 loop spans 15 amino acids. The CDR3 DNA reads as TGCAGTGCTACAATAGCGGGAGGGCCAGTTAATGAGCAGTTCTTC. Encoded protein: CSATIAGGPVNEQFF.

This clonotype was counted ten times or more. The rearrangement uses TRBV3-1 and TRBJ1-5; 7 nucleotides align to TRBD1. There are 14 residues in the CDR3. Losses at the gene ends were 4 bases for V and 4 bases for J; bases not matched to a gene: 4. Germline CDR1 is LGHDT and CDR2 is YNNKEL (reference sequence). The CDR3 reads CASSRDSSNQPQHF. CDR3 nucleotides: TGTGCCAGCAGCCGGGACAGTAGTAATCAGCCCCAGCATTTT.

Regarding this clonotype: This clone may be a read error of a much larger clone one base away. CDR3 region: CASSLSWSNNEQYF. CDR3 nucleotide sequence: TGTGCCAGCAGTTTATCGTGGAGTAACAATGAGCAGTACTTC. The chain joins TRBV27 to TRBJ2-1; D not certain. The J call is in doubt because the DNA end fits TRBJ2-7 better. Germline V gene lookup returns CDR1 MNHEY and CDR2 SMNVEV (reference sequence). This CDR3 spans 14 amino acids.